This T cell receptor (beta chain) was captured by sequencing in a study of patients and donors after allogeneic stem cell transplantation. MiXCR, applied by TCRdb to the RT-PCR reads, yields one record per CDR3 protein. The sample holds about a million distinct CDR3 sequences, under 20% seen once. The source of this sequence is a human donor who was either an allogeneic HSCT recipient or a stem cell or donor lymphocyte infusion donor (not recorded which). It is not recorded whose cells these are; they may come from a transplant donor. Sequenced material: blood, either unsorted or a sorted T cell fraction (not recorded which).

The chain's CDR3 is CSARPTSGDSYEQYF. Here the CDR3 DNA reads TGCAGTGCTAGACCCACTAGCGGGGACTCCTACGAGCAGTACTTC. This sequence joins TRBV20-1 and TRBJ2-7; 10 bases are shared with TRBD2. This CDR3 comprises 15 residues. With 2 bases clipped from V and 0 bases from J, the junction kept 4 bases outside the gene matches. The germline gives CDR1 DFQATT, CDR2 SNEGSKA (reference sequence).